Below are 19 T cell receptor beta chains sequenced from a single sample in a study of blood T cell repertoires in COVID-19. Libraries were prepared by immunoSEQ multiplex PCR; TCRdb keeps only in-frame clonotypes and omits some of them. The sample yields about 330,000 clones, around 85% seen once. The sequenced material came from peripheral blood. The origin of the receptors is a human donor in a cohort sampled during active COVID-19.

CDR3 nucleotide sequence: TGTGCCAGCACCCCCGGGGGAAGGGGCACCGGGGAGCTGTTTTTT. It encodes CASTPGGRGTGELFF. The gene calls are TRBV9 and TRBJ2-2; possible D gene TRBD2, 6 bases. The V end lost 6 bases, the J end lost 4 bases, and 16 bases lay between the germline ends. Per the germline V gene, CDR1 is SGDLS and CDR2 is YYNGEE. This CDR3 has 15 residues.

This chain links TRBV27 with TRBJ1-6; TRBD1 matches at 10 bases. CDR1 is MNHEY and CDR2 is SMNVEV in the germline V gene (reference sequence). The V and J ends lost 0 bases and 7 bases, in that order; junction bases with no gene match: 0. The CDR3 has 15 residues. Here the CDR3 reads CASSLSGQGNSPLHF. DNA of the CDR3: TGTGCCAGCAGTTTATCGGGACAGGGGAATTCACCCCTCCACTTT.

The V gene is TRBV12-3 or TRBV12-4, the J gene TRBJ1-2; 8 nucleotides match TRBD1. V lost 11 bases to trimming and J lost 5 bases; unmatched junction nucleotides: 7. CDR3 size: 12 residues. The CDR3 protein is CAAKNRGYGYTF. For the CDR3, the DNA is TGTGCCGCAAAGAACAGGGGGTATGGCTACACCTTC.

The chain joins TRBV5-6 to TRBJ1-1; 10 nucleotides match TRBD1. CDR3 size: 15 residues. CDR1 is SGHDT and CDR2 is YYEEEE in the germline V gene. With V trimmed by 0 bases and J by 4 bases, 3 bases remained unmatched. The CDR3 here is CASSLVGDRGTEAFF. The CDR3 nucleotides are TGTGCCAGCAGCTTGGTTGGGGACAGGGGCACTGAAGCTTTCTTT.

V gene TRBV9 combines with J gene TRBJ2-1, with TRBD1 matching 10 bases. Germline lookup yields CDR1 SGDLS and CDR2 YYNGEE. V lost 4 bases and J lost 2; bases outside the gene matches: 6. This CDR3 has 16 amino acids. The CDR3: CASSSRGQGAYNEQFF. The CDR3 DNA follows: TGTGCCAGCAGCTCACGAGGACAGGGGGCCTACAATGAGCAGTTCTTC.

The rearrangement uses TRBV12-3 or TRBV12-4 and TRBJ2-7; 8 nucleotides align to TRBD1. The CDR3 runs 13 residues. Trimming took 10 bases from V and 5 from J; bases not matched to a gene: 10. The CDR3 DNA is TGTGCCATCCCGAAGGGACAGGCGAACGAGCAGTACTTC. Translating gives CAIPKGQANEQYF.

This clone turned up a few times. V usage is TRBV4-2 and J usage is TRBJ1-5; D is undetermined. Per germline, CDR1 LGHNA and CDR2 YNFKEQ. The CDR3 covers 12 residues. V was cut by 2 bases and J by 4 bases, with 3 bases left in between. The CDR3 here is CASSQPNQPQHF. CDR3 DNA sequence: TGTGCCAGCAGCCAACCGAATCAGCCCCAGCATTTT.

The chain has TRBV5-6 and TRBJ2-7; D gene ambiguous. V lost 0 bases to trimming and J lost 5 bases, with 12 bases between them. CDR3 length: 14 amino acids. Germline V gives CDR1 SGHDT, CDR2 YYEEEE. CDR3: CASSLAGVPHEQYF. CDR3 DNA sequence: TGTGCCAGCAGCTTGGCCGGAGTTCCCCACGAGCAGTACTTC.

The rearrangement links TRBV19 to TRBJ2-1; TRBD2 matches at 9 bases. The ends lost 1 base at V and 10 bases at J; junction bases unmatched: 11. The germline gives CDR1 LNHDA, CDR2 SQIVND (reference sequence). The CDR3 consists of 16 residues. The CDR3, as DNA: TGTGCCAGTAGTATAGCCGTCTGGCTAGCGGGGAAGGAGCAGTTCTTC. This encodes CASSIAVWLAGKEQFF.

The chain links TRBV24-1 to TRBJ2-7; D perhaps matches TRBD1 (6 bases). The germline V and J ends were trimmed by 7 bases and 5 bases, with 11 bases remaining between them. The CDR3 spans 12 residues. Germline lookup yields CDR1 KGHDR and CDR2 SFDVKD. The CDR3 sequence: CATSPQGHEQYF. CDR3 nucleotides: TGTGCCACCAGCCCACAGGGCCACGAGCAGTACTTC.

The J gene is TRBJ2-1, the V gene TRBV11-2, with 7 bases that match TRBD2. J lost 4 bases, V lost 5 bases, and 8 bases had no gene match. This CDR3 has 15 amino acids. The V gene's germline CDR1 is SGHAT and CDR2 FQNNGV. The CDR3 here is CASSPAGLFYNEQFF. The CDR3 DNA sequence: TGTGCCAGCAGCCCAGCGGGGCTATTTTACAATGAGCAGTTCTTC.

The chain is built from TRBV4-1 and TRBJ2-3; tentatively, D is TRBD2 (7 bases). The germline V and J ends were trimmed by 4 bases and 3 bases, with 14 bases remaining between them. The CDR3 extends over 15 amino acids. Germline loops: CDR1 MGHRA, CDR2 YSYEKL. CDR3 DNA: TGCGCCAGCAGCCTCCAAGGGGGGGCAACAGATACGCAGTATTTT. Amino acids: CASSLQGGATDTQYF.

The chain has TRBV24-1 and TRBJ2-5; 7 bases fit TRBD1. Germline-derived CDR1 and CDR2 are KGHDR and SFDVKD. The CDR3 extends over 16 amino acids. V shed 5 bases, J shed 2 bases, and the junction held 10 bases outside the gene matches. CDR3 protein: CATSGNDRVGQETQYF. CDR3 DNA sequence: TGTGCCACCAGTGGAAACGACAGGGTAGGACAAGAGACCCAGTACTTC.

The chain combines TRBV24-1 with TRBJ2-3; 9 bases map to TRBD2. After removal of 6 bases from V and 0 bases from J, the junction contained 3 bases not matched to a gene. Germline values: CDR1 KGHDR, CDR2 SFDVKD. The CDR3 is 15 amino acids. CDR3 region: CATSPAGGSTDTQYF. The DNA of the CDR3 is TGTGCCACCAGTCCAGCGGGGGGAAGCACAGATACGCAGTATTTT.

The rearrangement links TRBV5-4 to TRBJ2-7, with D uncertain. V lost 2 bases and J 5 bases, leaving 11 bases between the germline ends. This CDR3 is 13 amino acids long. Germline V lookup: CDR1 SGHNT, CDR2 YYREEE (reference sequence). The CDR3 bases are TGTGCCAGCAGCTTCAGAGGCGTCCACGAGCAGTACTTC. It specifies CASSFRGVHEQYF.

The V gene is TRBV5-5, the J gene TRBJ2-7, with TRBD1 matching 7 bases. The CDR3 runs 14 residues. CDR1 and CDR2 (germline): SGHKS, YYEKEE (reference sequence). J was trimmed by 2 bases and V by 3 bases; bases with no gene match: 5. CDR3 in amino acids: CASSYRDSPYEQYF. DNA of the CDR3: TGTGCCAGCAGCTACCGGGACAGCCCCTACGAGCAGTACTTC.

Of note for this clone: Other DNA sequences from this sample encode an identical CDR3 as well. This rearrangement joins TRBV27 to TRBJ1-2, with D perhaps matching TRBD1 (6 bases). Germline CDR1 MNHEY, CDR2 SMNVEV (reference sequence). Trimming took off 6 bases at V and 8 bases at J, with 13 bases between the two ends. This CDR3 region has 12 residues. The CDR3 reads CASRTTGRGYTF. The CDR3 DNA reads TGTGCCAGCAGGACTACAGGGAGAGGCTACACCTTC.

This chain joins TRBV5-6 and TRBJ1-4; TRBD1 matches 9 bases. J was trimmed by 8 bases and V by 5 bases; bases with no gene match: 7. CDR1 and CDR2 (germline): SGHDT, YYEEEE. The CDR3 totals 14 residues. This CDR3 reads CASSTGQGWEKLFF. In nucleotides, the CDR3 is TGTGCCAGCAGTACCGGACAGGGGTGGGAAAAACTGTTTTTT.

Written as DNA, the CDR3 is TGTGCCAGCAGTTCCAGGGGAGTCACTGAAGCTTTCTTT. It is translated as CASSSRGVTEAFF. This chain connects TRBV27 to TRBJ1-1; tentatively, D is TRBD1 (6 bases). Germline loops: CDR1 MNHEY, CDR2 SMNVEV (reference sequence). V lost 4 bases and J 4 bases, leaving 10 bases between the germline ends. The CDR3 covers 13 residues.